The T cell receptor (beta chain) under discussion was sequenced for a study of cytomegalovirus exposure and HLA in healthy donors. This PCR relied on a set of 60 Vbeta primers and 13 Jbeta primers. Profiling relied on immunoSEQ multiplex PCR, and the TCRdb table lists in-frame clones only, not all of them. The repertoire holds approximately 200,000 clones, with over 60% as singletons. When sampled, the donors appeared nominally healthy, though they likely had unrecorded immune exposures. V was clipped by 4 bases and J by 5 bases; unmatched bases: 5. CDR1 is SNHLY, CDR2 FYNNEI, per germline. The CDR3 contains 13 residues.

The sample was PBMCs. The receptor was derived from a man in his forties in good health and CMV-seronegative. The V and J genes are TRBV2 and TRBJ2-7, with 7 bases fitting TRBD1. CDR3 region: CASSAGTVDEQYF. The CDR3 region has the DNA TGTGCCAGCAGTGCCGGGACAGTTGACGAGCAGTACTTC.